This record looks at one TCR beta chain sequence and its context. The record originates from a study of blood T cell repertoires in COVID-19. As for the study in general: The study drew acute and convalescent COVID-19 samples from the United States, Italy and Spain. The analysed material was cDNA or gDNA that came from T cells, B-cell-depleted T cells, or PBMCs.

In the source study's methods: Reference gene primer amplification yielded estimated nucleated cell counts. The data were produced by immunoSEQ multiplex PCR, yet TCRdb's version contains in-frame clones alone and is incomplete. That table is the source of V, J and clone size, and D and trimming were worked out from the DNA. This sample has about 260,000 clones, with nearly 90% found just once. Trimming cost V 5 bases and J 10 bases; bases outside gene matches: 12. Germline V lookup: CDR1 LNHDA, CDR2 SQIVND (reference sequence). The CDR3 sequence is 15 residues long. The receptor's source is a human donor in a cohort sampled during active COVID-19. This chain uses TRBV19 with TRBJ1-1; 11 nucleotides match TRBD1. The sequencing input was peripheral blood. CDR3 coding DNA: TGTGCCAGTAGTCGGCCTGGACAGGGGGCGCCCCTAGCTTTCTTT. It codes for CASSRPGQGAPLAFF.